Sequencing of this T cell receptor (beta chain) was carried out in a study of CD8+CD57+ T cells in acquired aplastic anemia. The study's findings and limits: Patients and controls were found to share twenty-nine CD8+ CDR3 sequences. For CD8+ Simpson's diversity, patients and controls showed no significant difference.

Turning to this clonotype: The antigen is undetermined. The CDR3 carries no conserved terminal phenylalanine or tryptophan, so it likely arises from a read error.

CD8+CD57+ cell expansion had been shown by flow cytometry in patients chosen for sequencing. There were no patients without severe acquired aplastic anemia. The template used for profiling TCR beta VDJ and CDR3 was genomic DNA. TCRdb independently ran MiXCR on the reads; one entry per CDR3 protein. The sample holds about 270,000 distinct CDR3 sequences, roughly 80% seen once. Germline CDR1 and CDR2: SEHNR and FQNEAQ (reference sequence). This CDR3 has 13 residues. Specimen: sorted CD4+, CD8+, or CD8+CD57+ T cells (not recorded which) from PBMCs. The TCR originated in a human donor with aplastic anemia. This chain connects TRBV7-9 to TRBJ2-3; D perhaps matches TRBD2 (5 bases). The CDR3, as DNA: TGTGCCAGCGGCTTAGTACCCGGGGAGCTGCAGTATGGA. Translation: CASGLVPGELQYG.